This TCR beta chain was recorded in a study of blood T cell repertoires in COVID-19. Study-wide context: Researchers got acute and convalescent COVID-19 samples from the United States, Italy and Spain.

Per the original data handling: Cell counts per sample came from amplifying reference gene primers. Here immunoSEQ multiplex PCR was the method, and the copy in TCRdb shows in-frame clones only, minus some. D and trimming come from the DNA, and the V and J calls and clone size come from that table. Of around 60,000 clones in the sample, 88% were seen once. V was clipped by 5 bases and J by 4 bases; unmatched bases: 9. CDR3 length: 16 residues. Germline CDR1 MDHEN, CDR2 SYDVKM. The chain has TRBV28 and TRBJ2-7, with 12 bases aligning to TRBD2. This receptor was identified in a human donor in a cohort sampled during active COVID-19. The sequenced material came from peripheral blood. As DNA, the CDR3 is TGTGCCAGCAGTCCGACGACTAGCGGGAGAGAATACGAGCAGTACTTC. Translating gives CASSPTTSGREYEQYF.